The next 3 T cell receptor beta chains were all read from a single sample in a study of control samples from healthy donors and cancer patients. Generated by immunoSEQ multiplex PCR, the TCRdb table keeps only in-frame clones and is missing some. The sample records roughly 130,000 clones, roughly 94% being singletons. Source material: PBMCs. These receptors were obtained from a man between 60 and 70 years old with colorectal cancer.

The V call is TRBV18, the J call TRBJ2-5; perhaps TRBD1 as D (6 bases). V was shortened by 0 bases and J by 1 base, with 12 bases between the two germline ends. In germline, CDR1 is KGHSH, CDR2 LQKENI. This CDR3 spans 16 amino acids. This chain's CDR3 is CASSPPNRGSQETQYF. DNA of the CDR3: TGTGCCAGCTCACCACCGAATAGGGGGAGCCAAGAGACCCAGTACTTC.

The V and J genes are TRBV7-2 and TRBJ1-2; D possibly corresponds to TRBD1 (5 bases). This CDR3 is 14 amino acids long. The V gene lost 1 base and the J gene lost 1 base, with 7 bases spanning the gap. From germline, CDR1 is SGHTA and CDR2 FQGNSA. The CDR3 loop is CASSLGGDNYGYTF. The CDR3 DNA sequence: TGTGCCAGCAGCTTAGGGGGGGATAACTATGGCTACACCTTC.

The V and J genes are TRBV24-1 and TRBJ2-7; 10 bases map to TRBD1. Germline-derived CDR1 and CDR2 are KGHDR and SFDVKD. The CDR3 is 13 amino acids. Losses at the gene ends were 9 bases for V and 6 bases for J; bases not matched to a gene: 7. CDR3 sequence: CATGTGDVTEQYF. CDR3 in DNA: TGTGCCACCGGGACAGGGGATGTAACCGAGCAGTACTTC.